This TCR beta chain emerged from a study of early T cells in non-severe SARS-CoV-2 infection. Study results and limitations: There was a bias toward anti-spike CD8 responses in VDJdb matching, which missed private and CD4 specificities.

CDR3 length equals 14 residues. CDR1 and CDR2 (germline): SGHDN, FVKESK. With 4 bases removed from V and 1 base from J, the gap between germline ends came to 10 bases. As part of library construction, unique molecular identifiers were attached to individual cDNA molecules. TCRdb processed the 5' RACE reads anew with MiXCR; each CDR3 protein has one entry. The sample includes tens of thousands of distinct CDR3 sequences, roughly 5% of them seen just once. This clonotype was seen repeatedly, ten times or more. Its target is not known. The receptor was isolated from an adult who was a healthcare worker with PCR-confirmed SARS-CoV-2 infection or an uninfected control (not recorded which). The rearrangement uses TRBV14 and TRBJ1-1; no clear D. Sequenced sample: whole blood. The DNA of the CDR3 is TGTGCCAGCAGCCCAAATCTGGGGAACACTGAAGCTTTCTTT. Amino acids: CASSPNLGNTEAFF.